Listed below are T cell receptor beta chains from one sample, sequenced in a study of shared clonotypes between healthy human individuals. The assay was immunoSEQ multiplex PCR, and TCRdb's table has in-frame clones only and misses some. The sample carries some 2.1 million clones, about 94% recorded once. Source material: naive CD8+ T cells from PBMCs. These receptors were obtained from a man aged 18 to 30 in good health. Some clones in this sample may be carry-over from other donors' samples. The CDR3 runs from the conserved cysteine through the conserved F or W. The D gene is left open where the match is weak.

cdr3_aa: CASSRGPLNEKLFF
cdr3_nt: TGTGCCAGCAGCAGGGGACCGCTTAATGAAAAACTGTTTTTT
v_call: TRBV13
d_call: .
j_call: TRBJ1-4

cdr3_aa: CATSSGLGDWDEQFF
cdr3_nt: TGTGCCACCAGCAGTGGGCTGGGGGATTGGGATGAGCAGTTCTTC
v_call: TRBV15
d_call: .
j_call: TRBJ2-1

cdr3_aa: CASTLTENYGYTF
cdr3_nt: TGTGCCAGTACCCTGACAGAGAACTATGGCTACACCTTC
v_call: TRBV19
d_call: .
j_call: TRBJ1-2

cdr3_aa: CSVEEGKETQYF
cdr3_nt: TGCAGCGTTGAAGAGGGGAAAGAGACCCAGTACTTC
v_call: TRBV29-1
d_call: .
j_call: TRBJ2-5

cdr3_aa: CARGSEGQNYEQYF
cdr3_nt: TGTGCCAGAGGGTCGGAGGGGCAAAACTACGAGCAGTACTTC
v_call: TRBV28
d_call: .
j_call: TRBJ2-7

cdr3_aa: CASSHSVKFPNTGELFF
cdr3_nt: TGTGCCAGCAGTCACTCCGTAAAGTTTCCGAACACCGGGGAGCTGTTTTTT
v_call: TRBV7-9
d_call: .
j_call: TRBJ2-2

cdr3_aa: CASSLGQGLIETQYF
cdr3_nt: TGTGCCAGCAGCTTGGGACAGGGTTTGATAGAGACCCAGTACTTC
v_call: TRBV5-6
d_call: TRBD1
j_call: TRBJ2-5

cdr3_aa: CAISGRLVGEETQYF
cdr3_nt: TGTGCCATCAGTGGGAGGCTTGTAGGGGAAGAGACCCAGTACTTC
v_call: TRBV10-3
d_call: .
j_call: TRBJ2-5

cdr3_aa: CASSHRQGAGNEQFF
cdr3_nt: TGTGCCAGCAGCCACCGACAGGGGGCGGGAAATGAGCAGTTCTTC
v_call: TRBV11-2
d_call: TRBD1
j_call: TRBJ2-1

cdr3_aa: CASSFFGVRYEQYF
cdr3_nt: TGTGCCAGCAGCTTTTTTGGGGTACGCTACGAGCAGTACTTC
v_call: TRBV13
d_call: .
j_call: TRBJ2-7